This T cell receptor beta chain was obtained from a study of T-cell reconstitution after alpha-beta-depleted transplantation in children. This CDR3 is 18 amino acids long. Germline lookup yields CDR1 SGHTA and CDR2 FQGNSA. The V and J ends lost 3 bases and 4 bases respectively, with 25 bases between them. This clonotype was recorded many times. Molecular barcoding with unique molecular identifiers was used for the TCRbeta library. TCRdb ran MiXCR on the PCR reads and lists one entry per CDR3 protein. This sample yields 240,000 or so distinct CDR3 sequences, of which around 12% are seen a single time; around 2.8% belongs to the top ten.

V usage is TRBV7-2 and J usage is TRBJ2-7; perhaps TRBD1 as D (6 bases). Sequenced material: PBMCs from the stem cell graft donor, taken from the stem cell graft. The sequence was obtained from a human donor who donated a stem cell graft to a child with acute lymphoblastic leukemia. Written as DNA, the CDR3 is TGTGCCAGCAGCTTCGTCCCCGGGTCCCGAGGGGGTCGGTACGAGCAGTACTTC. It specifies CASSFVPGSRGGRYEQYF.